Shown below are 28 T cell receptor beta chains from a single sample sequenced in a study of blood T cell repertoires in COVID-19. The assay was immunoSEQ multiplex PCR, and TCRdb's table has in-frame clones only and misses some. The sample shows 250,000 to 300,000 clones, 80% to 90% of them seen only once. Sequencing was performed on peripheral blood. These receptors were collected from a woman in her 70s with acute or convalescent COVID-19.

V gene TRBV7-9 combines with J gene TRBJ1-2, with no clear D. The V and J ends lost 1 base and 6 bases respectively, with 12 bases between them. This CDR3 has 14 residues. Germline CDR1 is SEHNR and CDR2 is FQNEAQ (reference sequence). The CDR3 DNA sequence: TGTGCCAGCAGCTTAGGGGCAGGTTGGGATGGCTACACCTTC. It translates to CASSLGAGWDGYTF.

J is TRBJ2-2 and V is TRBV7-9, with D maybe TRBD2 (6 bases). Trimming removed 5 bases at V and 4 bases at J, with 14 bases between. The CDR3 runs to 15 residues. The V gene's germline CDR1 is SEHNR and CDR2 FQNEAQ (reference sequence). In DNA, the CDR3 is TGTGCCAGCAGCCTAAGCGGAGGGCGCACCGGGGAGCTGTTTTTT. As protein: CASSLSGGRTGELFF. The full variable domain, completed using reference TRBV7-9 and TRBJ2-2, is DTGVSQNPRHKITKRGQNVTFRCDPISEHNRLYWYRQTLGQGPEFLTYFQNEAQLEKSRLLSDRFSAERPKGSFSTLEIQRTEQGDSAMYLCASSLSGGRTGELFFGEGSRLTVL.

V usage is TRBV5-1 and J usage is TRBJ2-1; 7 bases map to TRBD2. Germline V gene sequence: CDR1 SGHRS, CDR2 YFSETQ. V shed 0 bases and J 5 bases; nucleotides not matched to a gene: 5. The CDR3 is 15 amino acids. In nucleotides, the CDR3 is TGCGCCAGCAGCTTGGTGGGGGGGTGGAACAATGAGCAGTTCTTC. It encodes CASSLVGGWNNEQFF.

This chain's CDR3 is CASSLDSIKTQYF. In DNA, the CDR3 is TGTGCCAGCAGCCTGGACAGCATAAAGACCCAGTACTTC. This rearrangement joins TRBV7-9 to TRBJ2-5, with D perhaps TRBD1 (6 bases). Trimming removed 5 bases at V and 6 bases at J, with 13 bases between. The germline V gene encodes CDR1 SEHNR and CDR2 FQNEAQ (reference sequence). This CDR3 has 13 residues.

In its sample, this clone was seen a few times. The genes are TRBV19 and TRBJ2-7, with TRBD2 as a possible D gene (5 bases). The germline V gene has CDR1 LNHDA and CDR2 SQIVND (reference sequence). The CDR3 is 12 amino acids. Trimming removed 9 bases from V and 1 base from J, with 10 bases in between. CDR3 sequence: CASGVGSYEQYF. The CDR3 region has the DNA TGTGCCAGCGGGGTAGGATCCTACGAGCAGTACTTC. The whole variable domain, filled in from reference TRBV19 and TRBJ2-7, reads DGGITQSPKYLFRKEGQNVTLSCEQNLNHDAMYWYRQDPGQGLRLIYYSQIVNDFQKGDIAEGYSVSREKKESFPLTVTSAQKNPTAFYLCASGVGSYEQYFGPGTRLTVT.

V is TRBV5-1 and J is TRBJ1-2, with D perhaps matching TRBD1 (5 bases). The ends were cut back, 0 bases at V and 8 bases at J, with 26 bases in the middle. Germline V CDR1 and CDR2: SGHRS, YFSETQ. The CDR3 has 18 amino acids. The CDR3, as DNA: TGCGCCAGCAGCTTGGGGGATGGGGGGTTGACAGCCGCGTCAGGCTACACCTTC. This codes for CASSLGDGGLTAASGYTF.

The V gene is TRBV11-3, the J gene TRBJ2-3; a possible D gene is TRBD2 (5 bases). Germline CDR1 SGHNT, CDR2 YENEEA. CDR3 size: 13 residues. The V end was cut by 5 bases, the J end by 5 bases, with 11 bases between. CDR3 nucleotide sequence: TGTGCCAGCAGCCGGGAAGGGAGAGATACGCAGTATTTT. It encodes CASSREGRDTQYF.

This clone came up a few times. This sample also contains other DNA sequences that code for the same CDR3. The J gene is TRBJ1-1, the V gene TRBV5-1; D gene uncertain. Trimming stripped 0 bases from V and 0 bases from J, with 6 bases between. The germline CDR1 and CDR2 sequences are SGHRS and YFSETQ. The CDR3 length is 14 residues. The CDR3 protein is CASSLGHLNTEAFF. Written as DNA, the CDR3 is TGCGCCAGCAGCTTGGGACACCTGAACACTGAAGCTTTCTTT.

V gene TRBV6-5 combines with J gene TRBJ1-2, with D tentatively TRBD1 (6 bases). V lost 3 bases and J 8 bases, leaving 13 bases between the germline ends. This CDR3 is 13 amino acids long. Germline V gene data show CDR1 as MNHEY and CDR2 as SVGAGI. This CDR3 reads CASSYRYDRGYTF. DNA for the CDR3: TGTGCCAGCAGTTATCGTTACGACAGGGGCTACACCTTC.

The table lists this clone with many counts. The rearrangement joins TRBV4-1 to TRBJ1-3; 10 bases map to TRBD1. Germline V gene sequence: CDR1 MGHRA, CDR2 YSYEKL. The CDR3 contains 17 residues. J was trimmed by 0 bases and V by 4 bases; bases with no gene match: 6. In DNA, the CDR3 is TGCGCCAGCAGCCGGGGGACAGGGGCCAGCTCTGGAAACACCATATATTTT. Amino acid sequence: CASSRGTGASSGNTIYF.

The chain recombines TRBV7-3 with TRBJ1-2; 8 bases fit TRBD1. This CDR3 has 16 residues. Germline CDR1 is SGHTA and CDR2 is FQGTGA. J was trimmed by 4 bases and V by 4 bases; bases with no gene match: 11. CDR3 DNA sequence: TGTGCCAGCAGCTCGCGGACAGGGATTGAGGGCTATGGCTACACCTTC. Protein: CASSSRTGIEGYGYTF. Together with reference TRBV7-3 and TRBJ1-2, the CDR3 gives the full variable domain: GAGVSQTPSNKVTEKGKYVELRCDPISGHTALYWYRQSLGQGPEFLIYFQGTGAADDSGLPNDRFFAVRPEGSVSTLKIQRTERGDSAVYLCASSSRTGIEGYGYTFGSGTRLTVV.

The J gene is TRBJ1-5, the V gene TRBV19, with D perhaps matching TRBD1 (6 bases). V shed 7 bases and J shed 2 bases, with 12 bases lying between them. CDR3 length equals 14 residues. Germline lookup yields CDR1 LNHDA and CDR2 SQIVND (reference sequence). The CDR3 here is CASTSGDGNQPQHF. CDR3 bases: TGTGCCAGTACCTCAGGGGATGGCAATCAGCCCCAGCATTTT.

This clone was detected a few times. This CDR3 is also generated by other DNA sequences in the sample. This sequence joins TRBV2 and TRBJ1-5, with D tentatively TRBD1 (5 bases). Trimming cost V 8 bases and J 2 bases, with 10 bases left between them. Germline V gene sequence: CDR1 SNHLY, CDR2 FYNNEI. This CDR3 comprises 13 residues. CDR3 bases: TGTGCCAGCGGGGGGACGGGCAATCAGCCCCAGCATTTT. Translated, it gives CASGGTGNQPQHF.

The gene calls are TRBV9 and TRBJ2-1; 9 bases line up with TRBD2. The V gene end was trimmed by 4 bases and the J gene end by 5 bases; junction bases not matched to a gene: 10. Germline CDR1 and CDR2: SGDLS and YYNGEE. CDR3 length equals 16 residues. The CDR3 loop is CASSPLGGGVNNEQFF. The CDR3 nucleotides read TGTGCCAGCAGCCCCCTAGGCGGGGGGGTAAACAATGAGCAGTTCTTC.

This clone appeared a single time. J is TRBJ2-7 and V is TRBV16; TRBD2 aligns across 9 bases. V lost 2 bases, J lost 5 bases, and 4 bases stayed unmatched. Germline-derived CDR1 and CDR2 are KGHSY and FQNENV. The CDR3 has 14 residues. The CDR3 loop reads CASSQPGTSNEQYF. The DNA of the CDR3 is TGTGCCAGCAGCCAACCTGGGACTAGCAACGAGCAGTACTTC.

The chain uses TRBV5-6 and TRBJ1-5, with 8 positions matching TRBD1. J gave up 6 bases and V 2 bases, and 4 bases lay outside the gene matches. The CDR3 has 14 residues. Germline CDR1 SGHDT, CDR2 YYEEEE. The CDR3 nucleotides are TGTGCCAGCAGCTTCAGACAGGGGAGTCAGCCCCAGCATTTT. Amino acid sequence: CASSFRQGSQPQHF.

This clone was found once. The chain combines TRBV4-1 with TRBJ2-3, with D perhaps TRBD1 (6 bases). Between the trimmed V and J ends, which lost 2 bases and 8 bases, there was a span of 11 bases. The CDR3 covers 13 residues. Germline loops: CDR1 MGHRA, CDR2 YSYEKL. DNA for the CDR3: TGCGCCAGCAGCCAATCTCAGGGGAGTACGCAGTATTTT. Translation gives CASSQSQGSTQYF.

V usage is TRBV5-1 and J usage is TRBJ2-3; no reliable D call. The CDR3 extends over 14 amino acids. Germline values: CDR1 SGHRS, CDR2 YFSETQ. Deletions cut 0 bases from V and 2 bases from J, with 7 bases between. The CDR3, as DNA: TGCGCCAGCAGCTTGGCTCAGTACACAGATACGCAGTATTTT. Translation: CASSLAQYTDTQYF.

The rearrangement uses TRBV11-2 and TRBJ2-5; maybe TRBD1 (7 bases). The germline gives CDR1 SGHAT, CDR2 FQNNGV. The length of the CDR3 is 14 residues. Trimming shortened V by 4 bases and J by 5 bases, and 14 bases separated the two germline ends. CDR3 protein: CASSSVTGRETQYF. The CDR3 DNA follows: TGTGCCAGCAGCTCAGTGACAGGGAGGGAGACCCAGTACTTC.

V gene TRBV19 combines with J gene TRBJ1-1; weak D call: TRBD1 (6 bases). CDR3 size: 14 residues. The germline V gene has CDR1 LNHDA and CDR2 SQIVND (reference sequence). Trimming removed 6 bases from V and 1 base from J, with 12 bases in between. The CDR3 loop reads CASRSQGWNTEAFF. Here the CDR3 DNA reads TGTGCCAGTAGGTCACAGGGTTGGAACACTGAAGCTTTCTTT. Full variable domain (outside the CDR3, taken from reference TRBV19 and TRBJ1-1): DGGITQSPKYLFRKEGQNVTLSCEQNLNHDAMYWYRQDPGQGLRLIYYSQIVNDFQKGDIAEGYSVSREKKESFPLTVTSAQKNPTAFYLCASRSQGWNTEAFFGQGTRLTVV.

This clone was found once. CDR3 in DNA: TGTGCCAGTACCCTAACAGCATTCACTGAAGCTTTCTTT. It codes for CASTLTAFTEAFF. This chain links TRBV19 with TRBJ1-1; D is unresolved. Trimming took off 7 bases at V and 4 bases at J, with 13 bases between the two ends. The CDR3 is 13 amino acids. Germline loops: CDR1 LNHDA, CDR2 SQIVND (reference sequence).

This clone was detected once. The V call is TRBV2, the J call TRBJ2-7, with 8 nucleotides matching TRBD1. There are 14 residues in the CDR3. V was pared by 5 bases and J by 6 bases, with 9 bases of the junction left unmatched. Germline assignment: CDR1 SNHLY and CDR2 FYNNEI. The DNA of the CDR3 is TGTGCCAGCAGTTGGGACAGGATCATTGGCGAGCAGTACTTC. Translation: CASSWDRIIGEQYF.

V gene TRBV19 combines with J gene TRBJ1-2, with 9 bases identical to TRBD1. CDR1 is LNHDA and CDR2 is SQIVND in the germline V gene (reference sequence). V gave up 7 bases and J gave up 4 bases; unmatched junction bases: 10. This CDR3 comprises 15 residues. This chain's CDR3 is CASIPTGQGFYGYTF. CDR3 nucleotides: TGTGCCAGTATTCCCACGGGACAGGGCTTCTATGGCTACACCTTC.

The V and J genes are TRBV10-3 and TRBJ1-2; a possible D gene is TRBD1 (5 bases). Trimming took off 11 bases at V and 4 bases at J, with 20 bases between the two ends. CDR1 is ENHRY, CDR2 SYGVKD, per germline. The CDR3 totals 14 residues. The CDR3 nucleotides read TGTGCCTCGTCGCTCGCCGGGGGGAGCTATGGCTACACCTTC. It is translated as CASSLAGGSYGYTF.

This chain uses TRBV7-2 with TRBJ1-6, with a possible D match to TRBD1 (6 bases). V lost 5 bases and J 10 bases, leaving 18 bases between the germline ends. The V gene's germline CDR1 is SGHTA and CDR2 FQGNSA. This CDR3 is built from 15 residues. CDR3 sequence: CASSLSDSTWSPLHF. The CDR3 bases are TGTGCCAGCAGCCTATCGGACAGCACCTGGTCACCCCTCCACTTT.

The chain joins TRBV27 to TRBJ1-5; D unresolved. V was shortened by 3 bases and J by 5 bases, with 14 bases between the two germline ends. The CDR3 has 15 residues. The germline CDR1 and CDR2 sequences are MNHEY and SMNVEV (reference sequence). The CDR3 here is CASSLRPPSDQPQHF. For the CDR3, the DNA is TGTGCCAGCAGTTTGCGGCCGCCTAGTGATCAGCCCCAGCATTTT.

J is TRBJ2-5 and V is TRBV3-1 (or the pseudogene TRBV3-2); 9 bases align to TRBD1. The germline V gene encodes CDR1 LGHDT and CDR2 YNNKEL (reference sequence). This CDR3 has 15 amino acids. The V gene end was trimmed by 7 bases and the J gene end by 3 bases; junction bases not matched to a gene: 9. CDR3 residues: CASNFNRGLKETQYF. CDR3 coding DNA: TGTGCCAGCAACTTCAACAGGGGGCTCAAAGAGACCCAGTACTTC.

Only one count was recorded for this clone. The V and J genes are TRBV6-5 and TRBJ2-7; 9 nucleotides line up with TRBD1. Trimming removed 5 bases from V and 0 bases from J; junction bases left unmatched: 5. CDR1 MNHEY and CDR2 SVGAGI come from the germline V gene. CDR3 length: 15 residues. The CDR3 nucleotides read TGTGCCAGCAGTCGGACAGGGGAAACCTCCTACGAGCAGTACTTC. Amino acid sequence: CASSRTGETSYEQYF.